A selection of T cell receptor beta chains follows, all from one sample in a study of cytomegalovirus exposure and HLA in healthy donors. The data were produced by immunoSEQ multiplex PCR, yet TCRdb's version contains in-frame clones alone and is incomplete. Recorded here are some 76,000 clones; the top ten clones represent roughly 2.4%. Sequences were obtained from PBMCs. These receptors originate from a female donor in good health and CMV-seropositive. CDR3s include the opening cysteine and the closing phenylalanine or tryptophan.

>16|TRBV30
CAWSSGQGARSYGYTF
>13|TRBV27
CASSQGADQPQHF
>15|TRBV6-1
CASRQGAGAFQPQHF
>16|TRBV7-6
CASSPSSAGFSDEQFF
>14|TRBV4-1
CASSQDRGRENQYF
>16|TRBV9
CASSPHSGREPETQYF
>13|TRBV4-1
CASSPGQVYEQYF
>14|TRBV7-2
CASSKDRGRNEQYF
>14|TRBV6-5
CASSYLAEGYGYTF
>12|TRBV6-5
CASSDLQRQLFF
>14|TRBV7-9
CASSSTGFGEKLFF
>15|TRBV6-5
CASSYSGGGGETQYF
>13|TRBV7-9
CASSLSGSNEQYF
>14|TRBV30
CAWSPGQGDQPQHF
>12|TRBV6-5
CATSSPGELHTF
>13|TRBV27
CASSKTVNTEAFF
>15|TRBV30
CAGSEGLAGVYEQYF
>15|TRBV6-5
CASSNGPLGNTEAFF
>14|TRBV5-6
CASSLAYREETQYF
>15|TRBV7-2
CASSSTGRTNEKLFF
>14|TRBV5-6
CANSLVGGVYEQYF
>14|TRBV28
CASPPSGGITEAFF
>17|TRBV28
CASSSPLGPGSLYEQYF
>17|TRBV4-2
CASSLTTGTGAQETQYF
>17|TRBV30
CAWTPTGGIPPGETQYF
>15|TRBV5-4
CASRGWGDGTDTQYF